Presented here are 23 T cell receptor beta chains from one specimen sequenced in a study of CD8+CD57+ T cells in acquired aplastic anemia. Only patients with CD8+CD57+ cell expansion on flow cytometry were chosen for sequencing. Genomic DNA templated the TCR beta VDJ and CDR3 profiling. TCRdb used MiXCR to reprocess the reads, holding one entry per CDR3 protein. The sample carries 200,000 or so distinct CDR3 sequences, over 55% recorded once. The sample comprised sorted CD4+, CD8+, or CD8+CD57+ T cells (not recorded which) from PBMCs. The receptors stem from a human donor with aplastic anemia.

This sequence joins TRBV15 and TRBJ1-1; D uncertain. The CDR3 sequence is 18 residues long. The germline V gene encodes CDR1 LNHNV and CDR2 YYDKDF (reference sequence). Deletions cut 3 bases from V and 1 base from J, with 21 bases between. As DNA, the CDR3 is TGTGCCACCAGCAGCCCGTCGGATGTGGGTTGGGGGAACACTGAAGCTTTCTTT. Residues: CATSSPSDVGWGNTEAFF.

CDR3 region: CASSLDGGDTGELFF. The CDR3 nucleotides are TGCGCCAGCAGCTTGGACGGGGGCGACACCGGGGAGCTGTTTTTT. V and J are TRBV5-1 and TRBJ2-2; D could derive from TRBD1 or TRBD2 (6 bases each). From germline, CDR1 is SGHRS and CDR2 YFSETQ. This CDR3 is built from 15 residues. Trimming stripped 0 bases from V and 3 bases from J, with 9 bases between.

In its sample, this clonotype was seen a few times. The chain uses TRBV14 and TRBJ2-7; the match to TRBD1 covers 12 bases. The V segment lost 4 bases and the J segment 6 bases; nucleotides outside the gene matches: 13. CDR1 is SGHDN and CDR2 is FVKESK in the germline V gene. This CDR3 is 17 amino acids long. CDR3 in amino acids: CASSPTGQGALGVEQYF. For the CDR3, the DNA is TGTGCCAGCAGCCCGACGGGACAGGGGGCGTTAGGGGTCGAGCAGTACTTC.

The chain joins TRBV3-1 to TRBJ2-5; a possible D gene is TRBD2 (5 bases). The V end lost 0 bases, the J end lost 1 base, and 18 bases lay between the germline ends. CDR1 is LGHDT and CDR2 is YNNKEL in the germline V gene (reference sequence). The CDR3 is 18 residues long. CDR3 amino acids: CASSQEYSVRDSQETQYF. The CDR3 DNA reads TGTGCCAGCAGCCAAGAATATAGCGTCCGGGATTCCCAAGAGACCCAGTACTTC.

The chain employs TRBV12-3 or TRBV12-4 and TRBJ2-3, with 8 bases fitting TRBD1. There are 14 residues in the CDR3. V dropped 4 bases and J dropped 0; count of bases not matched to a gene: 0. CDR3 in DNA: TGTGCCAGCAGTTGGACAGGGAGCACAGATACGCAGTATTTT. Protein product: CASSWTGSTDTQYF.

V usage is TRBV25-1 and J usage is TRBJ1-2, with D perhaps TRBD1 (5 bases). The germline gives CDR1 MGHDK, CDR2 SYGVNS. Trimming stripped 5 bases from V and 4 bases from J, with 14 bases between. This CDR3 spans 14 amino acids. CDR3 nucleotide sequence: TGTGCCAGCAGTATCGACTCAGGGAGCTATGGCTACACCTTC. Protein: CASSIDSGSYGYTF.

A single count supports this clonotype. CDR3 sequence (DNA): TGTGCCAGCAGCTTAGCTTTGAGAGGGGGAAATGAGCAGTTCTTC. This gives the protein CASSLALRGGNEQFF. The chain carries TRBV7-2 and TRBJ2-1, with D possibly being TRBD1 (6 bases). Per the germline V gene, CDR1 is SGHTA and CDR2 is FQGNSA. Trimming left V 0 bases short and J 7 bases short, with 13 bases between. The CDR3 totals 15 residues. The full variable domain, with the rest looked up from reference TRBV7-2 and TRBJ2-1, is GAGVSQSPSNKVTEKGKDVELRCDPISGHTALYWYRQSLGQGLEFLIYFQGNSAPDKSGLPSDRFSAERTGGSVSTLTIQRTQQEDSAVYLCASSLALRGGNEQFFGPGTRLTVL.

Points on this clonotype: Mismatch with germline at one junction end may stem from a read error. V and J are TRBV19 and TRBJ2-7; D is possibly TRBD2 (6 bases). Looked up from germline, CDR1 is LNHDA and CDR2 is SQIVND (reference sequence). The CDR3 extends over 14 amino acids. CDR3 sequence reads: CASSIFTSSHEQYF. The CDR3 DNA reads TGTGCCAGTAGTATATTCACTAGCTCCCACGAGCAGTACTTC.

The CDR3 nucleotides read TGTGCCAGCAGCTGGGGGACAGGGAGCGGGTCACCCCTCCACTTT. It translates to CASSWGTGSGSPLHF. The chain couples TRBV5-5 to TRBJ1-6; 9 nucleotides line up with TRBD1. Germline assignment: CDR1 SGHKS and CDR2 YYEKEE (reference sequence). This CDR3 has 15 residues. J was trimmed by 10 bases and V by 3 bases; bases with no gene match: 8.

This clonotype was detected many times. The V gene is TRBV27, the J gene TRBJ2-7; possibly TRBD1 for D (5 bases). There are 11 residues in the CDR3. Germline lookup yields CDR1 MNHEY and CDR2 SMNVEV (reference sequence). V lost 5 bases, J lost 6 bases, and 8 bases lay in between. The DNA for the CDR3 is TGTGCCAGCAGTAGGGGTTCCGAGCAGTACTTC. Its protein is CASSRGSEQYF.

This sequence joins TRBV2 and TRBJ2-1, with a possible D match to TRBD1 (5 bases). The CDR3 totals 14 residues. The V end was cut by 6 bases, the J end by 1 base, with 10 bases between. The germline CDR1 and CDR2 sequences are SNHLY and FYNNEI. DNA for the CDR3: TGTGCCAGCAGCGACTCAGGGTCCTACAATGAGCAGTTCTTC. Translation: CASSDSGSYNEQFF.

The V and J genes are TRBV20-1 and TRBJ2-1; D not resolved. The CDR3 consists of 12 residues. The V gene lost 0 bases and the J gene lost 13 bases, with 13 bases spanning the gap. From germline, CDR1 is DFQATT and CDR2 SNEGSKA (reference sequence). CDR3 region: CSAREATEAQFF. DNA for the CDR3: TGCAGTGCTAGAGAGGCTACAGAGGCTCAGTTCTTC.

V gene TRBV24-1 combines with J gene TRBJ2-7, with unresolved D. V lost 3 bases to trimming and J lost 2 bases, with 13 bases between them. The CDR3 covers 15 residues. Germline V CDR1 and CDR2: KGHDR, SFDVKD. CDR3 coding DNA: TGTGCCACCAGTGATCCGCTGTCAGGAACCTACGAGCAGTACTTC. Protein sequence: CATSDPLSGTYEQYF.

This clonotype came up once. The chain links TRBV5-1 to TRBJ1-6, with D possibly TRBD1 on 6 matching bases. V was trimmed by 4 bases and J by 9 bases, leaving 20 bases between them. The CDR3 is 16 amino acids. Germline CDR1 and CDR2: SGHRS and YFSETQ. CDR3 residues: CASSLSYPGQFSPLHF. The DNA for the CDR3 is TGCGCCAGCAGCCTATCATATCCCGGACAGTTTTCACCCCTCCACTTT.

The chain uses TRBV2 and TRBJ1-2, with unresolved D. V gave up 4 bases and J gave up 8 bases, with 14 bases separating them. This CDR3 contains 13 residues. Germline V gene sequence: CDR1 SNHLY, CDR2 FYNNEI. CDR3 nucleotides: TGTGCCAGCAGTGTCACGGGTCTGGAGGGCTACACCTTC. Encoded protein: CASSVTGLEGYTF.

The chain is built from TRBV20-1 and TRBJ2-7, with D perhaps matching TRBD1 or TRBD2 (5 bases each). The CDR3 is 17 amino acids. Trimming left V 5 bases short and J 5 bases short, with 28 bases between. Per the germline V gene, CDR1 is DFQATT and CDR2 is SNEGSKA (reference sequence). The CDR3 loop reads CSAYNTRTPQRGNEQYF. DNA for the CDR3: TGCAGTGCTTACAACACCCGGACACCCCAGAGAGGGAACGAGCAGTACTTC.

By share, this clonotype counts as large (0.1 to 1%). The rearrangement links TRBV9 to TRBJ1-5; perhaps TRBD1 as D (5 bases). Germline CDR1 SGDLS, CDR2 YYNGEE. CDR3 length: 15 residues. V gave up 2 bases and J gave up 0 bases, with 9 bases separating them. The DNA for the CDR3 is TGTGCCAGCAGCGTGGGGGTAGGTAGCAATCAGCCCCAGCATTTT. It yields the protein CASSVGVGSNQPQHF.

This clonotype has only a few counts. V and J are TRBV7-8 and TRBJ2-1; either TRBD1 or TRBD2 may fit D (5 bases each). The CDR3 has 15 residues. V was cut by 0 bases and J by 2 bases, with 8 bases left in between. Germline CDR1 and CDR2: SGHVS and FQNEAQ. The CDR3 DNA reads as TGTGCCAGCAGCTTAGCAGGGACCCCCTACAATGAGCAGTTCTTC. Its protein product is CASSLAGTPYNEQFF.

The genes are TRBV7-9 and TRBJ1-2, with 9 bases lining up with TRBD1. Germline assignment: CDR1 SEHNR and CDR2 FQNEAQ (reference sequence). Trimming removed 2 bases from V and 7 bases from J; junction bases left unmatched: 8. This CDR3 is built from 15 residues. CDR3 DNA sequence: TGTGCCAGCAGCTTAAGGGACAGGGAAATTGGTGGCTACACCTTC. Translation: CASSLRDREIGGYTF.

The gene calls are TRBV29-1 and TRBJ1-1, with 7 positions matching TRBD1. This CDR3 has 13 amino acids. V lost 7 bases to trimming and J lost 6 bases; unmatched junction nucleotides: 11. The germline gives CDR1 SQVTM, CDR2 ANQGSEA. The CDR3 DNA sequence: TGCAGCGAACAACTTTGGACAGGCCCTGAAGCTTTCTTT. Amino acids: CSEQLWTGPEAFF.

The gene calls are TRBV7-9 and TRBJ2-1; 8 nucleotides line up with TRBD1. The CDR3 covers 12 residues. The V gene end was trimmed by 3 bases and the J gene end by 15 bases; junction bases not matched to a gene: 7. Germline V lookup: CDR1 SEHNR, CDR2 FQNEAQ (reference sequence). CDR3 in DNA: TGTGCCAGCAGCTTGCTTGACAGGGGTCCGTTCTTC. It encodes CASSLLDRGPFF.

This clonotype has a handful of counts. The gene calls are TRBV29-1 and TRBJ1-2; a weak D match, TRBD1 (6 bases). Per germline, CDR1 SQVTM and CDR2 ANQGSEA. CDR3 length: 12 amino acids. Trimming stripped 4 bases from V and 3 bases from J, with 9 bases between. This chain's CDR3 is CSVAAGDYGYTF. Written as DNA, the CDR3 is TGCAGCGTTGCTGCAGGGGACTATGGCTACACCTTC.

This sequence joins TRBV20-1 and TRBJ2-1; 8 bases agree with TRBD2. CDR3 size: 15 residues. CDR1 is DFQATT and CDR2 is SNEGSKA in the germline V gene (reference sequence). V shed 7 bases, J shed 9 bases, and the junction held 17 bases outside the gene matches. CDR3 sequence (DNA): TGCAGTGACAAGAGGCCGGCAGCGGGAGTATGTGAGCAGTTCTTC. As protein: CSDKRPAAGVCEQFF.